This entry features one T cell receptor (beta chain) sequence. Its antigen remains unknown. Data came from immunoSEQ multiplex PCR; TCRdb stores just in-frame clones and leaves some out. The sample carries more than 40,000 clones, around 86% recorded once. These data originate in a study of radiotherapy plus CTLA-4 blockade in lung cancer. Study as a whole: Disease control was present in roughly 30% of patients, and objective responses in roughly 17%.

Whole-study findings and limits: Interferon-beta and early blood T cell clone dynamics reportedly predicted response best. Radiotherapy with ipilimumab was followed by blood expansion of tumor-derived clones.

Germline lookup yields CDR1 SGHDT and CDR2 YYEEEE. V shed 4 bases and J shed 5 bases, with 14 bases lying between them. The CDR3 extends over 14 amino acids. The chain links TRBV5-6 to TRBJ2-3, with TRBD1 as a possible D gene (5 bases). This clonotype originated in a human donor with non-small cell lung cancer who had stable disease on radiotherapy plus ipilimumab. The sequencing here drew on peripheral blood, taken from a patient treated with radiotherapy plus ipilimumab. The CDR3 loop reads CASSPRLGLDTQYF. In nucleotides, the CDR3 is TGTGCCAGCAGCCCAAGACTGGGGCTAGATACGCAGTATTTT.